This T cell receptor (beta chain) came from a study of human T cells and chemical hapten exposure. Overall study context: Sensitization used 2% DPC on about 2 cm by about 2 cm upper inner arm skin.

CDR1 and CDR2 from the germline V gene are SGHRS and YFSETQ. The V and J ends lost 0 bases and 7 bases, in that order; junction bases with no gene match: 6. The CDR3 is 15 residues long. Study-wide results and caveats: Once DPC sensitization occurred, TCRs above 1 in 1000 frequency showed no change.

The study used a library that attached unique molecular identifiers to individual cDNA molecules. MiXCR was run by TCRdb on the RACE reads, yielding one entry per CDR3 protein. The table includes roughly 190,000 distinct CDR3 sequences, around 24% detected once. On this clonotype: Its antigen remains unknown.

Noted time point: patch test 1, 2 weeks after DPC sensitization. The treatment was: therapeutic diphenylcyclopropenone sensitization with weekly scalp DPC. Prior to application of each patch test, blood was drawn. The material was whole blood, obtained in connection with sensitization to the hapten diphenylcyclopropenone (DPC). The clonotype was recovered from a woman aged 50 to 65 with alopecia areata. Some clones in this sample may be carry-over from other donors' samples. The V and J genes are TRBV5-1 and TRBJ2-3; TRBD2 aligns across 9 bases. CDR3 sequence reads: CASSLEPGLANTQYF. The CDR3 bases are TGCGCCAGCAGCTTGGAACCGGGACTAGCCAATACGCAGTATTTT.